This paragraph covers one TCR beta chain sequence. This sample was included in a study of blood T cell repertoires in COVID-19. Study as a whole: Sources were T cells, B-cell-depleted T cells, or PBMCs; the material itself was cDNA or gDNA.

TCRdb's table, derived via immunoSEQ multiplex PCR, lists solely in-frame clones and lacks some. The sample consists of about 210,000 clones, 85% to 90% of them appearing once. This clonotype originated in a man aged 30 to 39 who had recovered from COVID-19. Material for sequencing was PBMCs or T cells enriched from blood (not recorded which).

CDR3 nucleotide sequence: TGTGCCAGCAGTGAATGGGCTAGCGGATACAATGAGCAGTTCTTC. It specifies CASSEWASGYNEQFF. The genes are TRBV25-1 and TRBJ2-1; TRBD2 agrees at 7 bases. Trimming took 1 base from V and 4 from J; bases not matched to a gene: 4. The CDR3 contains 15 residues. The germline CDR1 and CDR2 sequences are MGHDK and SYGVNS.